A selection of T cell receptor beta chains follows, all from one sample in a study of T cell changes during pregnancy in multiple sclerosis. TCRdb's table, derived via immunoSEQ multiplex PCR, lists solely in-frame clones and lacks some. The repertoire holds 30,000 to 35,000 clones, with roughly 90% as singletons. Sample: CD8+ T cells from peripheral blood mononuclear cells, taken in the third trimester of pregnancy. The receptors shown here come from a female donor with multiple sclerosis, enrolled in a pregnancy study. Each CDR3 is given with its conserved first and last residue. D genes are given only for firm matches. Size tells how often a clone was seen (once, few, many) or the class of an expanded clone, and some rows leave it out.

V gene	D gene	clone size	J gene	CDR3 DNA	CDR3 protein
TRBV6-4	-	many	TRBJ2-2	TGTGCCAGCAGTGACTCGTCGGCCGGGGAGCTGTTTTTT	CASSDSSAGELFF
TRBV19	-	-	TRBJ1-1	TGTGCCAGTAGTATAGGGGGCGGCACTGAAGCTTTCTTT	CASSIGGGTEAFF
TRBV7-6	-	-	TRBJ2-2	TGTGCCAGCAGCTTAGCACCACCGGCGGTCGGGGAGCTGTTTTTT	CASSLAPPAVGELFF
TRBV6-4	-	once	TRBJ2-6	TGTGCCAGCAGTGACTCATCTACCTCTGGGGCCAACGTCCTGACTTTC	CASSDSSTSGANVLTF
TRBV27	TRBD2	-	TRBJ2-1	TGTGCCAGCAGTTTAGGGGGCGGACTAGCGGGGGAGCAGTTCTTC	CASSLGGGLAGEQFF
TRBV10-3	-	-	TRBJ2-5	TGTGCCATCAGTGAGTCGGGGGCCCAAGAGACCCAGTACTTC	CAISESGAQETQYF
TRBV29-1	-	-	TRBJ2-1	TGCAGCGTTCCGACTGAGAGCGGTGAGCAGTTCTTC	CSVPTESGEQFF
TRBV23-1	-	-	TRBJ1-2	TGCGCCAGCAGTCAACCAGCGCCGGGTCCCTCCGGGAGAGGCTACACCTTC	CASSQPAPGPSGRGYTF
TRBV23-1	-	-	TRBJ1-2	TGCGCCAGCAGTCAATTGAGAGACATTTACTATGGCTACACCTTC	CASSQLRDIYYGYTF
TRBV4-1	TRBD1	-	TRBJ1-1	TGCGCCAGCAGCCAGAAAGACAGGGGCGGAATGAACACTGAAGCTTTCTTT	CASSQKDRGGMNTEAFF
TRBV11-2	-	once	TRBJ1-4	TGTGCCAGCAGCTTGTTTCGGTCAGCTGCGGGAGAAAAACTGTTTTTT	CASSLFRSAAGEKLFF
TRBV4-3	-	-	TRBJ1-5	TGCGCCAGCAGCCAAGATGGAGACGCGGGTCAGCCCCAGCATTTT	CASSQDGDAGQPQHF
TRBV9	TRBD2	-	TRBJ2-1	TGTGCCAGCAGCACTCCCCGGACTAGCGGGTACAATGAGCAGTTCTTC	CASSTPRTSGYNEQFF
TRBV30	-	-	TRBJ2-3	TGTGCCTGGAGTGCAGCGGCGCTCACAGATACGCAGTATTTT	CAWSAAALTDTQYF
TRBV7-9	-	-	TRBJ2-7	TGTGCCAGCAGCTTCGCCGCCGGAGGCGGCTACGAGCAGTACTTC	CASSFAAGGGYEQYF
TRBV25-1	TRBD1	-	TRBJ2-1	TGTGCCATAGGGACAGGGGACTACAATGAGCAGTTCTTC	CAIGTGDYNEQFF
TRBV19	-	-	TRBJ1-1	TGTGCCAGTAGTACGACAGGAGTGAACACTGAAGCTTTCTTT	CASSTTGVNTEAFF
TRBV4-3	TRBD2	once	TRBJ2-1	TGCGCCAGCAGCCAATCCGGGGGGGCCGATGAGCAGTTCTTC	CASSQSGGADEQFF
TRBV7-6	TRBD1	-	TRBJ1-2	TGTGCCAGCAGCTTATTTGACAGGGATGGCTACACCTTC	CASSLFDRDGYTF
TRBV6-1	-	few	TRBJ2-5	TGTGCCAGCAGTACCTTAGGGGGAGATCAAGAGACCCAGTACTTC	CASSTLGGDQETQYF
TRBV7-9	TRBD1	-	TRBJ2-7	TGTGCCAGCAGGCCGGGACAGAGCTACGAGCAGTACTTC	CASRPGQSYEQYF
TRBV6-1	TRBD1	-	TRBJ2-3	TGTGCCAGCAGTGAGCCTGGACAGGGTTTAGATACGCAGTATTTT	CASSEPGQGLDTQYF